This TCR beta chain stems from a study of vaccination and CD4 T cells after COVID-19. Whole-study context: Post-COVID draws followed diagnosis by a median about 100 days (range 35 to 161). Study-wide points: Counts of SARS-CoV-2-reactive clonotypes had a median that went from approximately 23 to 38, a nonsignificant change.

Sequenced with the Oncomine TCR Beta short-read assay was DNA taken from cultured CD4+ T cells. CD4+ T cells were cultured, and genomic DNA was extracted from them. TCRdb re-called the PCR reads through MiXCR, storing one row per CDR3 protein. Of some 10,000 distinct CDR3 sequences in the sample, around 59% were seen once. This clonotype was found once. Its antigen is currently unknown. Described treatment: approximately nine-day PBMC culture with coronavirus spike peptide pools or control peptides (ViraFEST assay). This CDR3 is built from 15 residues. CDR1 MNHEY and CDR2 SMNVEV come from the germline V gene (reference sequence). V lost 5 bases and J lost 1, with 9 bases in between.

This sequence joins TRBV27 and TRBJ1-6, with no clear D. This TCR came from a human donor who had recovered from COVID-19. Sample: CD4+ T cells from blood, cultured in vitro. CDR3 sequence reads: CASSARESYNSPLHF. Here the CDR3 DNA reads TGTGCCAGCAGTGCAAGGGAATCCTATAATTCACCCCTCCACTTT.